This T cell receptor (beta chain) was documented in a study of regulatory T cells in long-lasting Graves disease. As concerns this clonotype: Its antigen is unidentified.

The germline V gene encodes CDR1 PRHDT and CDR2 FYEKMQ (reference sequence). This CDR3 has 14 amino acids. V shed 5 bases and J shed 5 bases, with 15 bases lying between them. Whole-study results and caveats: Segments TRBV28, TRBJ1-2 and TRBJ2-5 showed preferential usage in persistent disease.

The time point here: persistent/refractory GD, antithyroid drugs over 5 years with positive TRAb. The TCR library was made from RNA that had been extracted from PBMCs in TRIzol. Arm-PCR of CDR3 regions with iRepertoire HTBI primers generated TCR beta libraries. How the authors handled the data: The samples included roughly 61 TRBV and approximately 15 TRBJ segments. TCRdb fed the multiplex PCR reads into MiXCR, producing one record per CDR3 protein. These V and J calls derive from TCRdb rather than the authors' analysis. The profile covers 500,000 to 800,000 distinct CDR3 sequences, with 30% appearing a single time and around 42% taken by the ten largest.

Sequenced here: peripheral blood mononuclear cells (PBMCs), sampled when the disease was refractory, from a patient treated with antithyroid drugs. The chain joins TRBV13 to TRBJ1-1, with D possibly TRBD1 on 5 matching bases. This receptor was taken from a female donor with Graves disease. In nucleotides, the CDR3 is TGTGCCAGCAGCCATGGGGCCTTACAAACTGAAGCTTTCTTT. Translated, it gives CASSHGALQTEAFF. Full variable domain (remainder filled in from reference TRBV13 and TRBJ1-1): AAGVIQSPRHLIKEKRETATLKCYPIPRHDTVYWYQQGPGQDPQFLISFYEKMQSDKGSIPDRFSAQQFSDYHSELNMSSLELGDSALYFCASSHGALQTEAFFGQGTRLTVV.